These 25 T cell receptor beta chains were all obtained from the same sample, sequenced in a study of T-cell reconstitution after alpha-beta-depleted transplantation in children. Using unique molecular identifiers, the investigators prepared the TCRbeta library. TCRdb itself ran the PCR reads through MiXCR, one entry per CDR3 protein. Of about 250,000 distinct CDR3 sequences in the sample, around 25% were seen once. The sequencing used PBMCs, mostly from graft donor cells, collected 360 days after TCRalphabeta/CD19-depleted stem cell transplant. The source of these receptors is a female patient under 10 years old who had a stem cell transplant for congenital amegakaryocytic thrombocytopenia, so the T cells may come from the graft donor.

The chain links TRBV6-5 to TRBJ1-4; 8 nucleotides align to TRBD1. Germline trimming cut 2 bases from V and 5 bases from J; bases unmatched to any gene: 7. Germline V lookup: CDR1 MNHEY, CDR2 SVGAGI. CDR3 size: 16 residues. CDR3 sequence (DNA): TGTGCCAGCAGTTACGACACGGACAGGGCGAATGAAAAACTGTTTTTT. Protein: CASSYDTDRANEKLFF.

V and J are TRBV10-2 and TRBJ2-1; no firm D call. The V end lost 2 bases, the J end lost 0 bases, and 14 bases lay between the germline ends. Germline V gives CDR1 WSHSY, CDR2 SAAADI. The CDR3 has 17 residues. The CDR3 is CASSEIWTPSSYNEQFF. The CDR3 coding sequence is TGCGCCAGCAGTGAGATCTGGACGCCTAGCTCCTACAATGAGCAGTTCTTC.

This clonotype has only a few counts. This chain links TRBV4-2 with TRBJ2-5, with D unresolved. The germline V gene encodes CDR1 LGHNA and CDR2 YNFKEQ. The ends were cut back, 4 bases at V and 2 bases at J, with 8 bases in the middle. The CDR3 has 13 residues. Here the CDR3 DNA reads TGTGCCAGCAGCCGGGTTTGGCAAGAGACCCAGTACTTC. Translation gives CASSRVWQETQYF.

The chain carries TRBV7-6 and TRBJ2-4; the D gene could be TRBD1 or TRBD2 (5 bases each). CDR1 is SGHVS, CDR2 FNYEAQ, per germline. This CDR3 has 16 residues. Trimming removed 5 bases from V and 8 bases from J, with 22 bases in between. The CDR3 spells CASSLPTGAQGDIQYF. In DNA form, the CDR3 reads TGTGCCAGCAGCCTTCCGACCGGGGCCCAAGGGGACATTCAGTACTTC.

This clonotype was recorded at least ten times. The rearrangement joins TRBV12-3 or TRBV12-4 to TRBJ1-1, with 7 bases matching TRBD1. V was clipped by 4 bases and J by 3 bases; unmatched bases: 8. The CDR3 is 15 residues long. CDR3 loop: CASSYWTGSDTEAFF. CDR3 sequence (DNA): TGTGCCAGCAGTTACTGGACAGGATCGGACACTGAAGCTTTCTTT.

The chain carries TRBV4-1 and TRBJ2-5, with TRBD2 as a possible D gene (6 bases). The CDR3 loop spans 12 amino acids. The V gene lost 8 bases and the J gene lost 1 base, with 8 bases spanning the gap. CDR1 and CDR2 from the germline V gene are MGHRA and YSYEKL. DNA for the CDR3: TGCGCCAGCGGTAGCGGCCAAGAGACCCAGTACTTC. Its translation: CASGSGQETQYF.

This clonotype was observed a handful of times. The gene calls are TRBV6-6 and TRBJ2-5, with 8 bases lining up with TRBD1. Trimming took 4 bases from V and 7 from J; bases not matched to a gene: 5. Per germline, CDR1 MNHNY and CDR2 SVGAGI (reference sequence). The CDR3 length is 13 residues. CDR3 loop: CASSLDRAGTQYF. DNA for the CDR3: TGTGCCAGCAGTTTGGACAGGGCGGGGACCCAGTACTTC.

This clonotype showed up just a few times. CDR3 in DNA: TGTGCCAGCAGCTTCCCCAGGGGGTATGGCACAGATACGCAGTATTTT. Its translation: CASSFPRGYGTDTQYF. The chain uses TRBV11-1 and TRBJ2-3; 7 nucleotides match TRBD1. The CDR3 has 16 residues. Trimming at V came to 3 bases and at J to 1 base, leaving 7 bases not matched to a gene. Germline V gene lookup returns CDR1 SGHAT and CDR2 FQDESV (reference sequence).

This clonotype was seen a few times. CDR3 sequence (DNA): TGTGCCAGCAGCTTAGGTGACAGGAATCCCTACGAGCAGTACTTC. This encodes CASSLGDRNPYEQYF. The chain couples TRBV7-6 to TRBJ2-7, with D possibly being TRBD1 (6 bases). The V gene lost 1 base and the J gene lost 2 bases, with 12 bases spanning the gap. The germline gives CDR1 SGHVS, CDR2 FNYEAQ. This CDR3 contains 15 residues.

This clonotype was counted only a few times. The V and J genes are TRBV5-1 and TRBJ2-2, with D maybe TRBD2 (6 bases). CDR1 is SGHRS and CDR2 is YFSETQ in the germline V gene. The CDR3 runs to 14 residues. The V end was cut by 4 bases, the J end by 4 bases, with 11 bases between. CDR3 sequence reads: CASSLGSPTGELFF. The CDR3 region has the DNA TGCGCCAGCAGCCTCGGGAGTCCCACCGGGGAGCTGTTTTTT.

The rearrangement links TRBV5-1 to TRBJ2-7, with a weak D call TRBD2 (6 bases). V lost 5 bases, J lost 2 bases, and 14 bases lay in between. CDR1 is SGHRS, CDR2 YFSETQ, per germline. This CDR3 region has 14 residues. This chain's CDR3 is CASRLRDFAYEQYF. CDR3 DNA sequence: TGCGCCAGCAGACTAAGGGACTTCGCCTACGAGCAGTACTTC.

The CDR3: CASGLGNQPQHF. DNA of the CDR3: TGTGCCAGCGGATTAGGCAATCAGCCCCAGCATTTT. V gene TRBV2 combines with J gene TRBJ1-5; D unresolved. Germline V gene lookup returns CDR1 SNHLY and CDR2 FYNNEI. The CDR3 totals 12 residues. V was cut by 8 bases and J by 2 bases, with 7 bases left in between.

This clonotype was seen a few times. The chain recombines TRBV20-1 with TRBJ1-1; 7 bases match TRBD1. Germline trimming cut 6 bases from V and 2 bases from J; bases unmatched to any gene: 3. Germline V gives CDR1 DFQATT, CDR2 SNEGSKA (reference sequence). The CDR3 covers 12 residues. The DNA of the CDR3 is TGCAGTGCAAACAGGGGCAACACTGAAGCTTTCTTT. It translates to CSANRGNTEAFF.

A few counts support this clonotype. As DNA, the CDR3 is TGTGCCAGCAGCTCACAGACAGGGGTGGTGGGTGAAGCTTTCTTT. Residues: CASSSQTGVVGEAFF. This sequence joins TRBV7-2 and TRBJ1-1; 8 nucleotides line up with TRBD1. Germline lookup yields CDR1 SGHTA and CDR2 FQGNSA. This CDR3 has 15 amino acids. V shed 4 bases and J 7 bases; nucleotides not matched to a gene: 11.

This rearrangement joins TRBV6-1 to TRBJ1-2; 10 nucleotides agree with TRBD1. This CDR3 is built from 16 residues. The ends lost 7 bases at V and 2 bases at J; junction bases unmatched: 10. CDR1 is MNHNS and CDR2 is SASEGT in the germline V gene. The CDR3 reads CASNPGQGMLNYGYTF. CDR3 in DNA: TGTGCCAGCAACCCGGGACAGGGGATGTTGAACTATGGCTACACCTTC.

This sequence joins TRBV7-9 and TRBJ2-3; a weak D match, TRBD2 (6 bases). CDR3 size: 14 residues. Trimming removed 7 bases from V and 1 base from J, with 12 bases in between. Germline values: CDR1 SEHNR, CDR2 FQNEAQ (reference sequence). The CDR3 bases are TGTGCCAGCAACCCGGGACTGCGCACAGATACGCAGTATTTT. As protein: CASNPGLRTDTQYF.

This clonotype was seen a few times. The chain has TRBV15 and TRBJ2-7; D possibly corresponds to TRBD2 (5 bases). The CDR3 totals 15 residues. V was cut by 4 bases and J by 4 bases, with 17 bases left in between. The germline gives CDR1 LNHNV, CDR2 YYDKDF (reference sequence). CDR3: CATSTDSTSGYEQYF. For the CDR3, the DNA is TGTGCCACCAGCACGGACTCGACCTCGGGGTACGAGCAGTACTTC.

This clonotype was detected only a few times. The V gene is TRBV5-1, the J gene TRBJ2-5, with a tentative D call TRBD1 (5 bases). V lost 2 bases to trimming and J lost 0 bases, with 8 bases between them. This CDR3 has 14 residues. CDR1 is SGHRS and CDR2 is YFSETQ in the germline V gene. CDR3 coding DNA: TGCGCCAGCAGCTTCTTGGACAACCAAGAGACCCAGTACTTC. The encoded protein is CASSFLDNQETQYF.

The CDR3 DNA reads as TGTGCCATCAGTGGGGGGCCGGGGAATGAGCAGTTCTTC. Translated, it gives CAISGGPGNEQFF. This chain joins TRBV10-3 and TRBJ2-1, with D perhaps matching TRBD1 (6 bases). The CDR3 runs 13 residues. The germline CDR1 and CDR2 sequences are ENHRY and SYGVKD. V shed 4 bases and J shed 7 bases, with 11 bases lying between them.

Comment on this clonotype: At one end, the junction sequence differs from germline, possibly due to a read error. This rearrangement joins TRBV5-6 to TRBJ2-7; D might be TRBD1 or TRBD2, each matching 5 bases. CDR3 length: 14 residues. The germline gives CDR1 SGHDT, CDR2 YYEEEE. CDR3 DNA: TGTGCCATCAGCCCGGGGCTGGTGTCCTACGAGCAGTACTTC. Protein product: CAISPGLVSYEQYF.

This clonotype was recorded only once. V gene TRBV10-3 combines with J gene TRBJ2-7; 7 bases line up with TRBD1. The V gene's germline CDR1 is ENHRY and CDR2 SYGVKD. CDR3 length: 14 residues. Trimming cost V 1 base and J 1 base; bases outside gene matches: 1. The CDR3 DNA reads TGTGCCATCAGTGAGTACAGGGGTTCCTACGAGCAGTACTTC. It specifies CAISEYRGSYEQYF.

This clonotype was seen a handful of times. CDR3 in DNA: TGTGCCAGCAGCCGCGAGCAGTCCTACAATGAGCAGTTCTTC. Amino acids: CASSREQSYNEQFF. V is TRBV4-2 and J is TRBJ2-1; D not certain. The V gene's germline CDR1 is LGHNA and CDR2 YNFKEQ. This CDR3 region has 14 residues. V was cut by 4 bases and J by 1 base, with 8 bases left in between.

In its sample, this clonotype was seen a few times. V gene TRBV7-8 combines with J gene TRBJ2-1, with TRBD2 identical over 8 bases. V shed 6 bases and J 2 bases; nucleotides not matched to a gene: 6. The CDR3 is made up of 15 amino acids. Germline-derived CDR1 and CDR2 are SGHVS and FQNEAQ. The CDR3 loop reads CASRHTSGAYNEQFF. CDR3 sequence (DNA): TGTGCCAGCAGACACACTAGCGGAGCCTACAATGAGCAGTTCTTC. Together with reference TRBV7-8 and TRBJ2-1, the CDR3 gives the full variable domain: GAGVSQSPRYKVAKRGQDVALRCDPISGHVSLFWYQQALGQGPEFLTYFQNEAQLDKSGLPSDRFFAERPEGSVSTLKIQRTQQEDSAVYLCASRHTSGAYNEQFFGPGTRLTVL.

This clonotype was counted only a few times. The chain links TRBV6-2 or TRBV6-3 to TRBJ2-3, with D uncertain. Germline CDR1 MNHEY, CDR2 SVGEGT. V was trimmed by 4 bases and J by 1 base, leaving 9 bases between them. The CDR3 totals 14 residues. The CDR3 DNA reads TGTGCCAGCAGTTTCAGTAGGGGCACAGATACGCAGTATTTT. It translates to CASSFSRGTDTQYF.

The chain recombines TRBV15 with TRBJ2-5, with TRBD2 identical over 12 bases. Trimming removed 6 bases from V and 2 bases from J; junction bases left unmatched: 4. Germline CDR1 and CDR2: LNHNV and YYDKDF (reference sequence). The CDR3 spans 15 residues. In nucleotides, the CDR3 is TGTGCCACCAGTCGGACTAGCGGGGATCAAGAGACCCAGTACTTC. Protein: CATSRTSGDQETQYF.